This T cell receptor beta chain was recorded in a study of control samples from healthy donors and cancer patients. Measured with immunoSEQ multiplex PCR; TCRdb has only the in-frame clones, and not every one. The sample holds about 170,000 clones, 70% to 90% seen once. J was trimmed by 2 bases and V by 7 bases; bases with no gene match: 4. The length of the CDR3 is 14 residues. Germline V gene sequence: CDR1 SEHNR, CDR2 FQNEAQ (reference sequence). The chain recombines TRBV7-9 with TRBJ1-2, with 10 nucleotides matching TRBD1. Sequencing was performed on blood. The TCR originated in a man aged 25-40 years in good health. The CDR3 sequence: CASTWDRGNYGYTF. CDR3 coding DNA: TGTGCCAGCACCTGGGACAGGGGAAACTATGGCTACACCTTC.